The 13 T cell receptor beta chains listed next were all sequenced from one sample in a study of control samples from healthy donors and cancer patients. Profiling relied on immunoSEQ multiplex PCR, and the TCRdb table lists in-frame clones only, not all of them. The sample has approximately 46,000 clones, around nine tenths seen once. Sequenced material: PBMCs. These receptors came from a man younger than 40 with colorectal cancer.

This chain uses TRBV11-2 with TRBJ2-3, with D perhaps TRBD1 (5 bases). With 5 bases removed from V and 3 bases from J, the gap between germline ends came to 9 bases. From germline, CDR1 is SGHAT and CDR2 FQNNGV. The CDR3 runs 13 residues. CDR3 protein: CASSPRQTDTQYF. The CDR3 DNA sequence: TGTGCCAGCAGCCCCCGACAGACAGATACGCAGTATTTT.

The chain couples TRBV9 to TRBJ1-2, with a possible D match to TRBD1 (6 bases). V lost 4 bases, J lost 1 base, and 11 bases lay in between. The CDR3 has 14 residues. Germline V gene lookup returns CDR1 SGDLS and CDR2 YYNGEE. CDR3 region: CASSPDRSNYGYTF. The DNA for the CDR3 is TGTGCCAGCAGCCCAGACAGGAGTAACTATGGCTACACCTTC.

The CDR3 reads CASSLEVSQDNQPQHF. The CDR3 nucleotides are TGTGCCAGCAGCTTAGAGGTCTCCCAGGACAATCAGCCCCAGCATTTT. This rearrangement joins TRBV7-8 to TRBJ1-5; D is undetermined. CDR3 length: 16 amino acids. Germline CDR1 is SGHVS and CDR2 is FQNEAQ. V dropped 1 base and J dropped 3 bases, with 13 bases sitting between them.

This chain joins TRBV19 and TRBJ1-1; D is ambiguous. Germline V lookup: CDR1 LNHDA, CDR2 SQIVND (reference sequence). V was shortened by 4 bases and J by 3 bases, with 15 bases between the two germline ends. This CDR3 has 15 amino acids. This CDR3 reads CASSRPWGRYTEAFF. The CDR3 DNA is TGTGCCAGTAGTAGGCCTTGGGGAAGGTACACTGAAGCTTTCTTT. Supplemented by reference TRBV19 and TRBJ1-1, the full variable domain reads DGGITQSPKYLFRKEGQNVTLSCEQNLNHDAMYWYRQDPGQGLRLIYYSQIVNDFQKGDIAEGYSVSREKKESFPLTVTSAQKNPTAFYLCASSRPWGRYTEAFFGQGTRLTVV.

A note on this clone: Additional DNA sequences in this sample encode the identical CDR3. The chain recombines TRBV19 with TRBJ2-5; 7 bases align to TRBD1. The CDR3 has 13 residues. CDR1 and CDR2 (germline): LNHDA, SQIVND (reference sequence). V shed 5 bases, J shed 5 bases, and the junction held 5 bases outside the gene matches. CDR3 nucleotide sequence: TGTGCCAGTAGTCCTAGGGGGCTCGAGACCCAGTACTTC. Encoded protein: CASSPRGLETQYF.

The chain is built from TRBV14 and TRBJ2-2; D is unresolved. CDR3 size: 15 residues. Trimming cost V 3 bases and J 4 bases, with 12 bases left between them. The germline gives CDR1 SGHDN, CDR2 FVKESK. The CDR3 region has the DNA TGTGCCAGCAGCCAGCAAGCCTCGATCACCGGGGAGCTGTTTTTT. It encodes CASSQQASITGELFF. The whole variable domain, filled in from reference TRBV14 and TRBJ2-2, reads EAGVTQFPSHSVIEKGQTVTLRCDPISGHDNLYWYRRVMGKEIKFLLHFVKESKQDESGMPNNRFLAERTGGTYSTLKVQPAELEDSGVYFCASSQQASITGELFFGEGSRLTVL.

This clone turned up a few times. CDR3 bases: TGTGCCAGCAGCCAAGGTGAAGGGGACTACAATGAGCAGTTCTTC. Translation gives CASSQGEGDYNEQFF. The V and J genes are TRBV4-2 and TRBJ2-1, with TRBD1 as a possible D gene (5 bases). The CDR3 sequence is 15 residues long. Trimming shortened V by 1 base and J by 3 bases, and 10 bases separated the two germline ends. From germline, CDR1 is LGHNA and CDR2 YNFKEQ.

V and J are TRBV6-5 and TRBJ1-5; unclear D gene. Germline-derived CDR1 and CDR2 are MNHEY and SVGAGI. The germline V and J ends were trimmed by 4 bases and 1 base, with 8 bases remaining between them. The CDR3 extends over 14 amino acids. The CDR3 reads CASSSYLSNQPQHF. DNA of the CDR3: TGTGCCAGCAGTTCCTATTTAAGCAATCAGCCCCAGCATTTT.

V is TRBV30 and J is TRBJ1-6; the D gene is possibly TRBD1 (5 bases). The V and J ends lost 1 base and 2 bases respectively, with 15 bases between them. The CDR3 consists of 17 residues. Germline V gene data show CDR1 as GTSNPN and CDR2 as SVGIG (reference sequence). The chain's CDR3 is CAWSGLKGNAYNSPLHF. CDR3 DNA: TGTGCCTGGAGTGGGTTGAAGGGGAATGCCTATAATTCACCCCTCCACTTT. Based on the CDR3 plus reference TRBV30 and TRBJ1-6, the full variable domain is SQTIHQWPATLVQPVGSPLSLECTVEGTSNPNLYWYRQAAGRGLQLLFYSVGIGQISSEVPQNLSASRPQDRQFILSSKKLLLSDSGFYLCAWSGLKGNAYNSPLHFGNGTRLTVT.

V gene TRBV6-1 combines with J gene TRBJ2-7, with 9 positions matching TRBD1. Trimming removed 3 bases from V and 5 bases from J; junction bases left unmatched: 8. The CDR3 is 15 amino acids. Germline V CDR1 and CDR2: MNHNS, SASEGT. The CDR3 bases are TGTGCCAGCAGTGATCCTCGGGACAGGGTCAACGAGCAGTACTTC. Amino acids: CASSDPRDRVNEQYF.

This chain joins TRBV7-8 and TRBJ2-7; D assignment may be TRBD1 or TRBD2 (6 bases each). This CDR3 is 21 amino acids long. V was shortened by 1 base and J by 1 base, with 29 bases between the two germline ends. In germline, CDR1 is SGHVS, CDR2 FQNEAQ. CDR3 residues: CASSLGLWGDKTPGVSYEQYF. The CDR3 DNA is TGTGCCAGCAGCTTAGGACTATGGGGGGACAAAACCCCGGGGGTTTCCTACGAGCAGTACTTC. The full variable domain, rest sourced from reference TRBV7-8 and TRBJ2-7, is GAGVSQSPRYKVAKRGQDVALRCDPISGHVSLFWYQQALGQGPEFLTYFQNEAQLDKSGLPSDRFFAERPEGSVSTLKIQRTQQEDSAVYLCASSLGLWGDKTPGVSYEQYFGPGTRLTVT.

V gene TRBV5-5 combines with J gene TRBJ2-5, with D uncertain. The germline V and J ends were trimmed by 0 bases and 2 bases, with 11 bases remaining between them. Germline CDR1 reads SGHKS; CDR2 reads YYEKEE (reference sequence). This CDR3 comprises 15 residues. In DNA, the CDR3 is TGTGCCAGCAGCTTGGATCCGGGCCATCAAGAGACCCAGTACTTC. It yields the protein CASSLDPGHQETQYF.

The rearrangement uses TRBV6-5 and TRBJ1-2, with D possibly TRBD1 on 6 matching bases. The germline V gene has CDR1 MNHEY and CDR2 SVGAGI. V was clipped by 6 bases and J by 7 bases, with 21 bases between them. The CDR3 is made up of 15 amino acids. The CDR3 DNA reads as TGTGCCAGCAGCGTATCTGACGGGGGGGCCTCTGGCTACACCTTC. This encodes CASSVSDGGASGYTF.